This TCR beta chain was sequenced for a study of cytomegalovirus exposure and HLA in healthy donors listed by TCRdb under 2017. Context from the whole study: According to an earlier analysis of 587 of the donors, about 170 million T cells yielded some 120 million unique TCR beta sequences and approximately 280 Gb of sequence data. Four or five DR-DQ haplotypes were handled as single units for association and clustering because linkage in the cohort was strong. Among the roughly 400 genotyped donors, approximately 81% belonged to the genetic ancestry cluster associated with self-reported Caucasian donors. The study was designed to test whether signatures of past pathogen exposure could be identified by cataloging public T cell receptors. The study used immunosequencing to profile the T cell repertoires of hundreds of subjects and linked those repertoires to cytomegalovirus serostatus. On average, roughly 240,000 unique TCR beta nucleotide sequences were sequenced per donor among 350 to 400 genotyped donors of the cohort, with roughly 19% of those sequences being non-productive. Class I and class II HLA loci were covered by the typing at four-digit resolution. The number of typed donors differed by locus: about 620-630 for A, B, C, DRB1 and DQB1; approximately 520 for DQA1; some 610 for DPA1; and roughly 490 for DPB1. To decide whether each TCR beta V gene segment behaved as functional or pseudogenic, an earlier analysis of some 580 of the donors relied on high-throughput TCR beta sequencing. A later analysis re-examined previously published TCR beta repertoires from roughly 720 donors and added high-resolution HLA genotyping to investigate patterns of TCR occurrence. In a later genetic analysis, genome-wide SNP genotypes for about 55% of the roughly 700 donors were used, and that subset was treated as a discovery cohort. Besides the first cohort of approximately 670 subjects, a separate validation cohort made up of roughly 120 different subjects was used. All discovery cohort repertoires had been generated on a single sequencing platform. Donor age, sex, ethnicity and CMV serostatus were compiled alongside the repertoire data. To predict cytomegalovirus infection status, the study combined high-throughput TCR immunosequencing, statistical association of individual TCRs with disease status, and machine learning. An early release covering more than 500 HLA-typed donors comprised about 300 gigabases of sequencing data and tens of millions of unique TCR sequences. The later analysis used no new phenotypic data to find candidate immune exposures, relying instead on TCR beta sequences and their occurrence across donors.

The CDR3 runs 16 amino acids, cysteine and phenylalanine included. Only the CDR3 part of the read is kept: 48 bases, read in frame from the first base. Trimming leaves V shorter by 2 bases and J shorter by 4 bases, with the junction holding 8 bases beyond the gene matches. According to the germline V gene, CDR1 reads ENHRY and CDR2 reads SYGVKD. In total, roughly 710 healthy bone marrow donors made up the cohort. Cohort members were all nominally healthy when sampled, although unrecorded immune exposures were likely present. The donor was CMV seropositive and was included in the group of approximately 300 seropositive cohort members. Each donor provided a peripheral blood sample, and peripheral blood mononuclear cells were used for TCR beta sequencing. The Qiagen DNeasy Blood Extraction Kit was used to extract genomic DNA from the blood cell samples. Note on this clone: Its antigen target is currently unknown. No clone much larger than this one lies a single base away; base qualities are absent.

The method behind the library was the immunoSEQ multiplex PCR assay. For the multiplex PCR, a mixture combining 60 forward primers for TCR Vbeta segments and 13 reverse primers for TCR Jbeta segments was used. A multiplex PCR assay on genomic DNA amplified the CDR3 region of rearranged TCR beta genes. Amplified TCR beta libraries were sequenced as 87-base-pair reads on the Illumina HiSeq System. In the source study's methods: Across the 600 to 700 repertoires, a later analysis counted 75 million to 90 million unique TCR beta chains, roughly 11 million of which were shared by at least two donors. To remove PCR and sequencing errors, raw reads were error-corrected and collapsed into unique sequences using a nearest-neighbor algorithm that merged closely related sequences. Alignment of CDR3 sequences to IMGT reference sequences was used to assign V, D and J gene segments. For a sequence to be retained, a match of at least six nucleotides was required to both a V gene segment and a J gene segment. A rearrangement counted as productive if the CDR3 had no stop codons and remained in frame with V and J, and every other rearrangement counted as non-productive. Following IMGT convention, CDR3 was defined as the stretch from the second conserved V-encoded cysteine up to the conserved J-encoded phenylalanine. The earlier analysis of about 570 of the donors excluded any sequence lacking an unambiguous match to a single V gene segment. An earlier analysis of just under 600 of the donors called V segments functional above 56.7% productive rearrangements and segregating when the between-donor standard deviation exceeded 5%. A statistical classification framework was built for diagnosing cytomegalovirus status from the catalog of TCR beta chain sequences. In a later analysis, V and J genes were assigned by comparing TCR nucleotide sequences against IMGT/GENE-DB human TR gene sequences. Using the TCRdist pipeline, a later analysis assigned CDR3 sequences along with most-parsimonious VDJ recombination scenarios. In a later analysis, every TCR beta chain was defined by the combination of its CDR3 amino acid sequence and its V-gene family, and reads without a unique V-gene family were dropped. As a way to deal with suspected cross-contamination and a sequencing artifact, a later analysis dropped more than 500 nucleotide sequences that were highly shared and had low generation probability. In a later analysis, a clonal expansion index for each public chain was calculated from normalized within-repertoire ranks of inferred template counts. In a later analysis, generation probabilities were computed with a VDJ recombination model fitted to out-of-frame rearrangements, and the resulting probabilities were checked against IGoR. A later analysis scored TCR-TCR, TCR-HLA and TCR-CMV co-occurrence with hypergeometric tests, applying a repertoire-size bias correction to TCR pairs. To estimate false discovery rates, a later analysis permuted the HLA or CMV assignments 20 times. A later analysis grouped co-occurring TCRs with DBSCAN, adding TCRdist sequence similarity when clustering within HLA-allele-positive subsets. For co-occurrence clustering, repertoires with fewer than 30,000 or more than 120,000 public chains were excluded, along with roughly five repertoires with anomalous nucleotide sharing. TCRdb mirrors the immuneACCESS table, restricted to in-frame sequences. Some clones are absent from its copies; in checked studies, under half trace to an unresolved V gene, and the reason for the others is unknown. V and J calls plus clone size are reproduced from that table; the DNA served to infer D and trimming. The sample yields 150,000 to 200,000 clones; roughly two thirds were counted once. 4.5% of the sample is in the top ten clones.

What the work shows at the level of the full study, not this receptor alone: Correlated functional status among segregating V segments might be attributable to linkage disequilibrium, but an unknown experimental factor could not be ruled out. Fewer than 20 rarely observed V segments, including chromosome 9 orphons, were excluded from the earlier analysis of some 590 of the donors because counts were too low. Three of the identified cytomegalovirus-associated TCR beta chains were confirmed in vitro to be specific for cytomegalovirus antigens. Roughly uniform sequencing depth across donors was assumed in presence/absence analyses, although this assumption may not hold. HLA typing was unavailable for some donors at each locus, so association tests used only the typed subset. In this cohort, only TCR beta chains were sequenced, and detectable features were limited by the absence of alpha or paired-chain data. According to a later analysis, TCR association rates differed among HLA loci, with DRB1 alleles showing the most associated TCRs and HLA-C alleles showing the fewest. The authors suggested that the approach could potentially be generalized to other disease states and immunological phenotypes. Most TCR sequences were seen in very few donors, while some public TCRs were found in many individuals. In a later analysis, HLA-associated TCR beta chains were found to be more clonally expanded and to have lower generation probabilities than equally common non-associated chains. Strong co-occurrence of HLA alleles, especially DR and DQ, made assigning TCR associations to individual alleles difficult. The only immune exposure information available for the cohort was CMV serostatus. V-gene and J-gene trimming of TCR beta chains was associated with a missense DCLRE1C variant in a later genetic analysis, and the association was replicated in an independent cohort. Most CMV-associated TCR beta chains appeared to be HLA-restricted in a later analysis, and the HLA associations seemed to be driven largely by CMV exposure. In the study, around 150 TCR beta chains were listed as associated with cytomegalovirus. In both the original and validation cohorts, the classifier was reported to diagnose cytomegalovirus status with high specificity and sensitivity. In an earlier analysis of roughly 560 of the donors, most TCR beta V segments were observed in productive rearrangements about 90% or about 30% of the time, broadly matching IMGT annotations. According to a later genetic analysis, donors in an Asian-associated ancestry cluster had fewer N-insertions in productive TCRs than the approximately 630-donor mean. Several of the top co-occurrence clusters appeared to be linked to parvovirus B19, influenza, CMV and Epstein-Barr virus, according to a later analysis. A later analysis associated roughly 17,000 TCR beta sequences with specific HLA alleles at a false discovery rate of 0.05. Some IMGT-functional V segments, including TRBV6-2 and TRBV6-3, could not be distinguished by the 87-base-pair reads and were therefore excluded. The sequencing pipeline was judged likely to have produced a cluster of highly shared sequence variants as a technical artifact. A further reported finding was that TCR beta sequences accurately predicted the HLA-A and HLA-B alleles for most subjects in the first cohort.

The sequenced sample consisted of PBMCs. This receptor was obtained from a woman aged 18-29 years in good health and CMV-seropositive. This sequence uses TRBV10-3 and TRBJ1-2; TRBD1 fits 9 bases in the junction. The DNA sequence is as follows: TGTGCCATCAGTGAGCCAGATAACAGGGGGCTCTATGGCTACACCTTC. This is translated as CAISEPDNRGLYGYTF.